This T cell receptor beta chain comes out of a study of control samples from healthy donors and cancer patients (TCRdb year 2020). To note about this clone: The specificity of this receptor is unknown. There are no base qualities to consult, and no much larger clone falls within one base.

CDR3 length: 16 amino acids, cysteine to phenylalanine. Here the CDR3 DNA is all that survives: 48 bases in frame from base 1. V drops 6 bases and J drops 10 bases, leaving 25 bases in between. CDR1 and CDR2 (MDHEN, SYDVKM) derive from the germline V gene. The method behind the library was the immunoSEQ multiplex PCR assay. Entries here come from immuneACCESS through TCRdb and include only in-frame sequences with V and J called. Some clones fail to appear in such tables; in the studies checked, an unresolved V gene covers under half of the shortfall, and the cause of the remainder is unknown. In all, the sample holds under 450,000 clones, and roughly 90% of those were seen once. Roughly 6.4% of the sample is taken by the ten largest.

The chain employs TRBV28 and TRBJ2-1, with TRBD1 tentatively as D gene (7 bases match). This TCR came from a man aged 40-49 years with head and neck cancer. The sequenced sample consisted of PBMCs. The sequenced DNA: TGTGCCAGCAGGACTAGGTCCGGGACAGATTATCTAGAGCAGTTCTTC. Translated, it gives CASRTRSGTDYLEQFF.